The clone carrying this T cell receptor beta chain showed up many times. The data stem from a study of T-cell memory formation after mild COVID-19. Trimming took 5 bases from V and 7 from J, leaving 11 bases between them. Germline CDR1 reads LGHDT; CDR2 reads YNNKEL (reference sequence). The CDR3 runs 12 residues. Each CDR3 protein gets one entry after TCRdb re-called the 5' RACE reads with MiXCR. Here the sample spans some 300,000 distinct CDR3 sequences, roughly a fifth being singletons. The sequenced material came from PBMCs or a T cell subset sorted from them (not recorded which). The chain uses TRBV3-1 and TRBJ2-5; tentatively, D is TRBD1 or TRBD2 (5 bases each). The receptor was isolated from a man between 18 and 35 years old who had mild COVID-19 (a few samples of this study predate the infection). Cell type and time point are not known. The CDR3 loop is CASSYGGGTQYF. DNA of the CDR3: TGTGCCAGCAGCTACGGTGGGGGGACCCAGTACTTC.